These 19 T cell receptor beta chains came from one sample sequenced in a study of technical replicates of blood from several donors. Profiling relied on immunoSEQ multiplex PCR, and the TCRdb table lists in-frame clones only, not all of them. In the table there are 65,000 to 80,000 clones, over 90% of which are singletons. Source material: T cells isolated from PBMCs. All receptors derive from a human donor in good health.

This clone was detected only a few times. The chain carries TRBV11-3 and TRBJ1-1; unclear D gene. This CDR3 region has 13 residues. Germline V gene sequence: CDR1 SGHNT, CDR2 YENEEA. Trimming took off 5 bases at V and 1 base at J, with 8 bases between the two ends. The CDR3 spells CASSEIRNTEAFF. The CDR3 DNA follows: TGTGCCAGCAGCGAGATAAGGAACACTGAAGCTTTCTTT.

The genes are TRBV4-3 and TRBJ1-2; 7 bases are a match to TRBD1. V lost 2 bases to trimming and J lost 7 bases; unmatched junction nucleotides: 13. Germline V lookup: CDR1 LGHNA, CDR2 YSLEER. The CDR3 has 16 residues. The CDR3 protein is CASSQTFGDRAGGYTF. CDR3 in DNA: TGCGCCAGCAGCCAAACATTTGGTGACAGGGCGGGTGGCTACACCTTC.

The chain recombines TRBV30 with TRBJ2-3; the match to TRBD2 covers 10 bases. The CDR3 is made up of 15 amino acids. CDR1 is GTSNPN and CDR2 is SVGIG in the germline V gene (reference sequence). The J segment lost 7 bases and the V segment lost 2 bases, leaving 9 bases of the junction unmatched. CDR3 DNA: TGTGCCTGGAGTATTTCCCTAGCGGGAGAATATACGCAGTATTTT. Translating it yields CAWSISLAGEYTQYF.

The chain combines TRBV11-3 with TRBJ1-2, with D possibly matching TRBD1 (6 bases). Germline V gene sequence: CDR1 SGHNT, CDR2 YENEEA. CDR3 length: 13 amino acids. V was cut by 5 bases and J by 4 bases, with 11 bases left in between. Here the CDR3 DNA reads TGTGCCAGCAGCCCGACAGGCGGCTATGGCTACACCTTC. Translating it yields CASSPTGGYGYTF.

V gene TRBV4-3 combines with J gene TRBJ1-2; 7 bases agree with TRBD1. Trimming removed 5 bases from V and 0 bases from J; junction bases left unmatched: 9. The V gene's germline CDR1 is LGHNA and CDR2 YSLEER. This CDR3 has 16 residues. This CDR3 is CASSGEVTGANYGYTF. The CDR3 nucleotides read TGCGCCAGCAGCGGGGAGGTCACAGGGGCTAACTATGGCTACACCTTC.

The rearrangement links TRBV9 to TRBJ2-5; TRBD1 matches 8 bases. The V and J ends lost 0 bases and 1 base, in that order; junction bases with no gene match: 2. The germline CDR1 and CDR2 sequences are SGDLS and YYNGEE. The CDR3 has 15 residues. CDR3 in amino acids: CASSVGTGGQETQYF. In DNA form, the CDR3 reads TGTGCCAGCAGCGTAGGAACAGGGGGCCAAGAGACCCAGTACTTC.

The rearrangement joins TRBV15 to TRBJ2-7, with 7 bases aligning to TRBD1. J lost 4 bases, V lost 0 bases, and 6 bases had no gene match. CDR1 is LNHNV and CDR2 is YYDKDF in the germline V gene (reference sequence). The CDR3 consists of 15 residues. In nucleotides, the CDR3 is TGTGCCACCAGCAGAGATCTACAGGGGATTTACGAGCAGTACTTC. Amino acid sequence: CATSRDLQGIYEQYF.

V gene TRBV7-9 combines with J gene TRBJ1-4, with D perhaps matching TRBD1 (5 bases). Trimming left V 2 bases short and J 3 bases short, with 16 bases between. Germline V gene data show CDR1 as SEHNR and CDR2 as FQNEAQ (reference sequence). This CDR3 has 17 residues. CDR3 region: CASSLRIGAGPNEKLFF. CDR3 nucleotides: TGTGCCAGCAGCTTACGTATAGGGGCAGGGCCTAATGAAAAACTGTTTTTT.

This CDR3 reads CASSIHSYNEQFF. CDR3 in DNA: TGTGCCAGCAGTATTCACTCCTACAATGAGCAGTTCTTC. The chain carries TRBV6-5 and TRBJ2-1; D remains ambiguous. The germline V gene has CDR1 MNHEY and CDR2 SVGAGI. The CDR3 spans 13 residues. Trimming removed 5 bases from V and 0 bases from J, with 5 bases in between.

The V and J genes are TRBV5-4 and TRBJ2-7, with D possibly matching TRBD1 (5 bases). CDR1 is SGHNT and CDR2 is YYREEE in the germline V gene (reference sequence). Trimming pared 4 bases from V and 2 bases from J, leaving 19 bases between. The CDR3 runs to 16 residues. CDR3 sequence (DNA): TGTGCCAGCAGCCATGGTTCCGGAAGGGGCCCCTACGAGCAGTACTTC. It specifies CASSHGSGRGPYEQYF.

V is TRBV4-3 and J is TRBJ2-5, with TRBD1 as a possible D gene (6 bases). Germline-derived CDR1 and CDR2 are LGHNA and YSLEER. V gave up 4 bases and J gave up 5 bases, with 11 bases separating them. The CDR3 loop spans 13 amino acids. As DNA, the CDR3 is TGCGCCAGCAGCCGGACAGTGGAGGAGACCCAGTACTTC. Translation gives CASSRTVEETQYF.

The rearrangement joins TRBV19 to TRBJ2-1, with TRBD2 matching 12 bases. From germline, CDR1 is LNHDA and CDR2 SQIVND (reference sequence). V lost 7 bases and J lost 3; bases outside the gene matches: 13. This CDR3 contains 18 residues. CDR3 region: CASTLGLAGGEDYNEQFF. The CDR3 DNA follows: TGTGCCAGTACCCTCGGGCTAGCGGGAGGGGAGGACTACAATGAGCAGTTCTTC.

This chain links TRBV7-8 with TRBJ1-3, with a possible D match to TRBD1 (6 bases). Germline CDR1 and CDR2: SGHVS and FQNEAQ. The CDR3 length is 15 residues. V gave up 3 bases and J gave up 1 base, with 10 bases separating them. CDR3 bases: TGTGCCAGCAGCTTTTCGAGGGGGTCTGGAAACACCATATATTTT. This codes for CASSFSRGSGNTIYF.

This chain links TRBV5-8 with TRBJ1-3; maybe TRBD1 (6 bases). V lost 4 bases and J lost 8, with 19 bases in between. CDR1 is SGHTS, CDR2 YDEGEE, per germline. This CDR3 has 15 amino acids. The CDR3 reads CASSPGTPAWDTIYF. The CDR3 DNA is TGTGCCAGCAGCCCTGGGACACCGGCATGGGACACCATATATTTT.

The chain links TRBV5-4 to TRBJ1-1; 10 bases are a match to TRBD1. The CDR3 covers 15 residues. CDR1 SGHNT and CDR2 YYREEE come from the germline V gene (reference sequence). The J segment lost 6 bases and the V segment lost 2 bases, leaving 7 bases of the junction unmatched. The CDR3 nucleotides are TGTGCCAGCAGCTTAGGGACAGGGGTAGCTGCTGAAGCTTTCTTT. It codes for CASSLGTGVAAEAFF. Using reference TRBV5-4 and TRBJ1-1 for the parts outside the CDR3, the full variable domain is ETGVTQSPTHLIKTRGQQVTLRCSSQSGHNTVSWYQQALGQGPQFIFQYYREEENGRGNFPPRFSGLQFPNYSSELNVNALELDDSALYLCASSLGTGVAAEAFFGQGTRLTVV.

In DNA form, the CDR3 reads TGTGCCAGCAGTGAAAAGATCTGGGACAGGGTTGAAGGCTACACCTTC. Translation gives CASSEKIWDRVEGYTF. This sequence joins TRBV6-1 and TRBJ1-2; 9 nucleotides align to TRBD1. The V segment lost 2 bases and the J segment 8 bases; nucleotides outside the gene matches: 12. This CDR3 spans 16 amino acids. The V gene's germline CDR1 is MNHNS and CDR2 SASEGT.

The V gene is TRBV9, the J gene TRBJ2-2; 10 bases agree with TRBD2. Germline lookup yields CDR1 SGDLS and CDR2 YYNGEE. This CDR3 contains 18 residues. V lost 4 bases and J lost 0; bases outside the gene matches: 9. The CDR3 is CASSRLAGVSSNTGELFF. The CDR3 DNA sequence: TGTGCCAGCAGCCGGCTAGCGGGAGTAAGCTCGAACACCGGGGAGCTGTTTTTT.

The CDR3: CARGQESTYEQYF. The CDR3 DNA sequence: TGTGCCAGAGGACAGGAGTCAACCTACGAGCAGTACTTC. This sequence joins TRBV2 and TRBJ2-7, with 7 bases aligning to TRBD1. CDR3 length: 13 residues. V lost 9 bases to trimming and J lost 2 bases; unmatched junction nucleotides: 7. Germline CDR1 is SNHLY and CDR2 is FYNNEI.

The chain links TRBV7-3 to TRBJ2-3; TRBD2 agrees at 9 bases. J was trimmed by 2 bases and V by 5 bases; bases with no gene match: 5. Germline V gene sequence: CDR1 SGHTA, CDR2 FQGTGA. There are 15 residues in the CDR3. The CDR3 bases are TGTGCCAGCAGCGAACTAGCGGGCACCACAGATACGCAGTATTTT. This translates into CASSELAGTTDTQYF.